This T cell receptor beta chain was documented in a study of tumor-infiltrating lymphocytes in localized non-small cell lung cancer. As to this clone: Its antigen remains unidentified.

Sequencing used immunoSEQ multiplex PCR; TCRdb keeps in-frame clones, though not all of them. The sample lists approximately 21,000 clones, about 80% seen once, with about 3.6% in the top ten. Study findings and constraints: T-cell fraction did not differ between immunotypes IM1 and IM2. Each assay used a separate piece of the same tissue. Compared with uninvolved lung, tumors showed higher T cell infiltration by TCRbeta sequencing.

Germline loops: CDR1 GTSNPN, CDR2 SVGIG (reference sequence). After removal of 2 bases from V and 3 bases from J, the junction contained 4 bases not matched to a gene. This CDR3 spans 13 amino acids. The clonotype was recovered from a human donor with non-small cell lung cancer. Sequenced input: lung tumor tissue. This chain links TRBV30 with TRBJ2-7, with TRBD2 matching 7 bases. This CDR3 is CAWSIGEGYEQYF. CDR3 nucleotides: TGTGCCTGGAGTATAGGGGAGGGCTACGAGCAGTACTTC.